Sequencing of this T cell receptor (beta chain) was carried out in a study of T cells in Graves' hyperthyroidism and ophthalmopathy. The V gene lost 1 base and the J gene lost 1 base, with 9 bases spanning the gap. CDR1 is MDHEN and CDR2 is SYDVKM in the germline V gene. The CDR3 spans 15 residues. TCR beta CDR3 regions were amplified from RNA. The TCR CDR3 was amplified in a first-round RT-PCR using the HTBI primer set. In TCRdb, the multiplex PCR reads were re-called with MiXCR into one record per CDR3 protein. The table lists roughly 740,000 distinct CDR3 sequences, around 17% of them singletons. This clonotype was detected a few times.

The sequence was obtained from a man aged 18 to 29 with Graves' hyperthyroidism. Sequencing was performed on blood. V gene TRBV28 combines with J gene TRBJ2-3; D uncertain. The CDR3 region has the DNA TGTGCCAGCAGTTTATCCGCCTCCGGCACAGATACGCAGTATTTT. Its translation is CASSLSASGTDTQYF.